This is a list of T cell receptor beta chains from one sample in a study of prognosis after radiotherapy for stage I lung cancer. TCRdb analysed the multiplex PCR reads with MiXCR anew, one entry per CDR3 protein. The top ten clones hold approximately 31% of a sample with approximately 16,000 distinct CDR3 sequences, over 25% of them seen once. Sample: PBMCs, taken before or after stereotactic body radiation therapy (not recorded which). These receptors were obtained from a donor over 45 with non-small cell lung cancer. The CDR3 runs from the conserved cysteine through the conserved F or W. D genes are given only for firm matches. Not every row has a clone size; where given, it reads once, few, many or a size class.

size: many; V: TRBV30; J: TRBJ2-7; D: TRBD1; DNA: TGTGCCTGGAGTAGACAGGGTCCCTACGAGCAGTACTTC; CDR3: CAWSRQGPYEQYF
size: many; V: TRBV11-2; J: TRBJ2-5; D: .; DNA: TGTGCCAGCAGCTTCGAAGGGACGCAGACCCAGTACTTC; CDR3: CASSFEGTQTQYF
size: many; V: TRBV18; J: TRBJ2-1; D: TRBD2; DNA: TGTGCCAGCTCACGGGGACTAGCGGCTTACAATGAGCAGTTCTTC; CDR3: CASSRGLAAYNEQFF
size: many; V: TRBV28; J: TRBJ1-5; D: .; DNA: TGTGCCAGCACCCGGGGGAATAGCAATCAGCCCCAGCATTTT; CDR3: CASTRGNSNQPQHF
size: many; V: TRBV29-1; J: TRBJ2-3; D: TRBD2; DNA: TGCAGCGTTGGAGCGGGAGGGGATACGCAGTATTTT; CDR3: CSVGAGGDTQYF
size: once; V: TRBV4-1; J: TRBJ2-1; D: .; DNA: TGCGCCAGCAGCCAAGTGAATCTGGGTTTTATCGACGAGCAGTTCTTC; CDR3: CASSQVNLGFIDEQFF
size: many; V: TRBV3-1; J: TRBJ2-2; D: .; DNA: TGTGCCAGCAGCCAAGTTGAGGGAACCGGGGAGCTGTTTTTT; CDR3: CASSQVEGTGELFF
size: many; V: TRBV3-1; J: TRBJ2-7; D: TRBD2; DNA: TGTGCCAGCAGCCAAAGCGTAGCGGGAGCCTACGAGCAGTACTTC; CDR3: CASSQSVAGAYEQYF
size: .; V: TRBV5-1; J: TRBJ2-3; D: TRBD1; DNA: TGCTCCAGCCATCCGGGACAGTTTTACGCAGATACGCAGTATTTT; CDR3: CSSHPGQFYADTQYF
size: many; V: TRBV19; J: TRBJ1-3; D: .; DNA: TGTGCCAGTAGTGACGATAGGAGAAACACCATATATTTT; CDR3: CASSDDRRNTIYF
size: many; V: TRBV7-3; J: TRBJ2-6; D: .; DNA: TGTGCCAGCAGCCCACTCCACTCTGGGGCCAACGTCCTGACTTTC; CDR3: CASSPLHSGANVLTF
size: many; V: TRBV30; J: TRBJ2-3; D: TRBD2; DNA: TGTGCCTGGAGTCCTCGTCTAGCGGGAGTAGCGGATACGCAGTATTTT; CDR3: CAWSPRLAGVADTQYF
size: many; V: TRBV5-1; J: TRBJ1-6; D: TRBD1; DNA: TGCGCCAGCAGGTCCGGGACAGGAAATTCACCCCTCCACTTT; CDR3: CASRSGTGNSPLHF
size: many; V: TRBV19; J: TRBJ1-5; D: .; DNA: TGTGCCAGTAGTATGCTGACAAGCCGGGGGGCCAATCAGCCCCAGCATTTT; CDR3: CASSMLTSRGANQPQHF
size: many; V: TRBV2; J: TRBJ2-1; D: TRBD2; DNA: TGTGCCAGTTCGGGACTAGCGGGAAAGCAGTTCTTC; CDR3: CASSGLAGKQFF
size: many; V: TRBV7-8; J: TRBJ2-7; D: .; DNA: TGTGCCAGCAGCTTTACCGGAGAAAGCTACGAGCAGTACTTC; CDR3: CASSFTGESYEQYF
size: many; V: TRBV7-8; J: TRBJ1-1; D: .; DNA: TGTGCCAGCAGCCTCGGACACGACCAAGCTTTCTTT; CDR3: CASSLGHDQAFF
size: many; V: TRBV20-1; J: TRBJ2-1; D: TRBD2; DNA: TGCAGTGCTAGAGATTTCACTAGCGGTAACAATGAGCAGTTCTTC; CDR3: CSARDFTSGNNEQFF
size: many; V: TRBV20-1; J: TRBJ1-2; D: .; DNA: TGCAGTGCTAGAGATAGGGCGTGGGGCTACACCTTC; CDR3: CSARDRAWGYTF
size: few; V: TRBV5-6; J: TRBJ2-5; D: .; DNA: TGTGCCAGCAGCAACCAGAACCAGGAGACCCAGTACTTC; CDR3: CASSNQNQETQYF
size: many; V: TRBV25-1; J: TRBJ1-1; D: TRBD1; DNA: TGTGCCAGCAGTGGGAGGACAGGGGGCGCGGGCACTGAAGCTTTCTTT; CDR3: CASSGRTGGAGTEAFF
size: many; V: TRBV3-1; J: TRBJ2-7; D: TRBD2; DNA: TGTGCCAGCAGCCAAACCCTAGCGGGAGGTTCCTACGAGCAGTACTTC; CDR3: CASSQTLAGGSYEQYF
size: .; V: TRBV5-1; J: TRBJ2-7; D: .; DNA: TGCGCCCCCCGCGGTACCAGCTCCTACGAGCAGTACTTC; CDR3: CAPRGTSSYEQYF
size: .; V: TRBV20-1; J: TRBJ2-7; D: TRBD2; DNA: TGCAGTACTAGAGATCGACTAGCGGGAACATACGAGCAGTACTTC; CDR3: CSTRDRLAGTYEQYF
size: .; V: TRBV30; J: TRBJ2-1; D: TRBD2; DNA: TGTGCCTCCACAATAGCGGGATTCTACAATGAGCAGTTCTTC; CDR3: CASTIAGFYNEQFF
size: many; V: TRBV5-1; J: TRBJ2-3; D: TRBD2; DNA: TGCGCCAGCAGCCTAACTAGCGGTTCTAGCACAGATACGCAGTATTTT; CDR3: CASSLTSGSSTDTQYF
size: many; V: TRBV4-1; J: TRBJ2-1; D: .; DNA: TGCGCCAGCAGCCAAATCCCGGATGAGCAGTTCTTC; CDR3: CASSQIPDEQFF
size: many; V: TRBV15; J: TRBJ2-3; D: .; DNA: TGTGCCACCCGCAGGACTGGCACAGATACGCAGTATTTT; CDR3: CATRRTGTDTQYF
size: many; V: TRBV2; J: TRBJ2-3; D: .; DNA: TGTGCCAGCACCCAGACTGCTAGCACAGATACGCAGTATTTT; CDR3: CASTQTASTDTQYF
size: many; V: TRBV25-1; J: TRBJ2-1; D: .; DNA: TGTGCCAGCAGTGGGACGACTGGGATCTCCTACAATGAGCAGTTCTTC; CDR3: CASSGTTGISYNEQFF
size: many; V: TRBV20-1; J: TRBJ2-1; D: .; DNA: TGCAGTGCGGATTATGCTGCCTCCTACAATGAGCAGTTCTTC; CDR3: CSADYAASYNEQFF
size: many; V: TRBV7-3; J: TRBJ2-6; D: .; DNA: TGTGCCAGCAGCTCCTCTAAGGGTGGTCGTAGCTCTGGGGCCAACGTCCTGACTTTC; CDR3: CASSSSKGGRSSGANVLTF
size: many; V: TRBV9; J: TRBJ2-6; D: .; DNA: TGTGCCAGCAGCGTAGGAGTTCCGGGCCGAAGCTCTGGGGCCAACGTCCTGACTTTC; CDR3: CASSVGVPGRSSGANVLTF
size: large; V: TRBV5-1; J: TRBJ2-3; D: TRBD1; DNA: TGCGCCAGCCATCCGGGACAGGGTTACGCAGATACGCAGTATTTT; CDR3: CASHPGQGYADTQYF
size: many; V: TRBV6-1; J: TRBJ2-7; D: TRBD1; DNA: TGTGCCAGCAGGCGTTCGACAGGGAGCTACGAGCAGTACTTC; CDR3: CASRRSTGSYEQYF
size: .; V: TRBV7-9; J: TRBJ2-1; D: TRBD2; DNA: TGTGCCAGCAGCTTAGCGGGAGGGAACAATGAGAAGTTCTTC; CDR3: CASSLAGGNNEKFF
size: many; V: TRBV2; J: TRBJ2-1; D: TRBD2; DNA: TGTGCCAGCAGTGAATGGGCTAGCGGGACTGGGAACAATGAGCAGTTCTTC; CDR3: CASSEWASGTGNNEQFF
size: medium-sized; V: TRBV11-2; J: TRBJ2-3; D: TRBD2; DNA: TGTGCCAGCAGCTTAAGTAGCGGGAGGAATACGCAGTATTTT; CDR3: CASSLSSGRNTQYF
size: many; V: TRBV19; J: TRBJ1-4; D: .; DNA: TGTGCCAGTAGCGTTATCCGGGAAAAACTGTTTTTT; CDR3: CASSVIREKLFF
size: many; V: TRBV10-3; J: TRBJ1-1; D: .; DNA: TGTGCCATCAGTGAAACAGGGATGAACACTGAAGCTTTCTTT; CDR3: CAISETGMNTEAFF
size: many; V: TRBV5-1; J: TRBJ2-5; D: TRBD2; DNA: TGCGCCAGCAGCTTGGAGGCTAGCGGAATAGAGACCCAGTACTTC; CDR3: CASSLEASGIETQYF
size: many; V: TRBV27; J: TRBJ1-2; D: .; DNA: TGTGCCAGCAGTTTATCACAGCAGGGGTTTAATGGCTACACCTTC; CDR3: CASSLSQQGFNGYTF
size: .; V: TRBV6-1; J: TRBJ2-1; D: .; DNA: TGTGCCAGCAGTGAATTTGGGACCCCCAACAATGAGCAGTTCTTC; CDR3: CASSEFGTPNNEQFF
size: many; V: TRBV28; J: TRBJ2-7; D: TRBD2; DNA: TGTGCCAGCAGTTCGAATTCGGGGGGGGCCTACGAGCAGTACTTC; CDR3: CASSSNSGGAYEQYF
size: many; V: TRBV9; J: TRBJ1-2; D: TRBD1; DNA: TGTGCCAGCAGCGCGTCCACAGGGGGCTATGGCTACACCTTC; CDR3: CASSASTGGYGYTF
size: many; V: TRBV7-3; J: TRBJ2-1; D: .; DNA: TGTGCCAGCAGCTTGGACTCAGGCTCCTACAATGAGCAGTTCTTC; CDR3: CASSLDSGSYNEQFF
size: many; V: TRBV28; J: TRBJ2-4; D: .; DNA: TGTGCCAGCAGTTTGTGGCAACAAAACATTCAGTACTTC; CDR3: CASSLWQQNIQYF